This entry concerns a single T cell receptor beta chain. Its matching antigen is unknown. The data stem from a study of T cell responses to AZD1222 COVID-19 vaccine. Looking at the study overall: Analysis merged second doses at about 4 or about 12 weeks.

This CDR3 is built from 13 residues. Trimming removed 4 bases from V and 5 bases from J, with 11 bases in between. The germline V gene encodes CDR1 MDHEN and CDR2 SYDVKM. Study-wide points: The donor cohort was predominantly white British with a female majority, and clonal diversity may have been underestimated. Among vaccine-associated CD4 TCRs, coverage spanned spike, with dominance at 160-218 and 743-854. Seropositive AZD1222 recipients at baseline numbered only five or six.

The assay was immunoSEQ multiplex PCR, and TCRdb's table has in-frame clones only and misses some. The sample carries approximately 150,000 clones, roughly nine tenths recorded once. The source is an adult in good health. The source material was peripheral blood, sampled on day 0 of AZD1222 vaccination. The V and J genes are TRBV28 and TRBJ1-1, with D maybe TRBD1 (5 bases). The CDR3 here is CASSSPGGTEAFF. In nucleotides, the CDR3 is TGTGCCAGCAGTTCCCCTGGGGGGACTGAAGCTTTCTTT.